The present entry profiles one TCR beta chain with its context. This sample's RNA came from whole unsorted tissue. Distant lung tissue was collected more than 3 cm away from the tumor edge. This specimen belongs to a study of tumor and adjacent non-tumor tissue in lung cancer. A modified ARM-PCR protocol with three rounds of nested PCR amplified TCRbeta. TCRdb itself ran the multiplex PCR reads through MiXCR, one entry per CDR3 protein. The repertoire holds approximately 120,000 distinct CDR3 sequences, with about 61% as singletons. The CDR3 length is 14 residues. Germline loops: CDR1 MDHEN, CDR2 SYDVKM. V lost 5 bases to trimming and J lost 6 bases, with 14 bases between them.

The receptor comes from a man between 60 and 75 years old with non-small cell lung cancer. The V gene is TRBV28, the J gene TRBJ2-1; D is unresolved. The sequencing input was distant non-tumor lung tissue. The CDR3 DNA follows: TGTGCCAGCAGTGCGAGTAGGAGCTGCAATGAGCAGTTCTTC. Its protein product is CASSASRSCNEQFF. The entire variable domain, with the rest obtained from reference TRBV28 and TRBJ2-1, is as follows: DVKVTQSSRYLVKRTGEKVFLECVQDMDHENMFWYRQDPGLGLRLIYFSYDVKMKEKGDIPEGYSVSREKKERFSLILESASTNQTSMYLCASSASRSCNEQFFGPGTRLTVL.